Sequencing of this T cell receptor beta chain was carried out in a study of graft-versus-host responses after intestinal transplantation. On the study more broadly: Every transplant recipient was induced with anti-thymocyte globulin, then maintained on tacrolimus and steroids for two to four years.

About this clone itself: Antigen unknown.

The germline V and J ends were trimmed by 3 bases and 4 bases, with 6 bases remaining between them. This CDR3 comprises 13 residues. Germline lookup yields CDR1 KGHSH and CDR2 LQKENI. Study conclusions and caveats: Recipient marrow showed GvH clones, some seen first in ileum or blood.

TCRdb's copy holds only in-frame clones and misses some; the assay was immunoSEQ multiplex PCR. In the table there are some 140,000 clones, over 90% of which are singletons. This sequence was found in a human donor who received an intestinal transplant. Source: unstimulated CD4+ T cells sorted from spleen or lymph node cells, taken before intestinal transplant. The chain employs TRBV18 and TRBJ2-2; D not resolved. The CDR3 DNA sequence: TGTGCCAGCTCACCCGTGGGCACCGGGGAGCTGTTTTTT. This encodes CASSPVGTGELFF.